This T cell receptor (beta chain) is drawn from a study of identical twins. A single record per CDR3 protein comes from TCRdb applying MiXCR to the 5' RACE reads. Of 690,000 or so distinct CDR3 sequences listed, 8.6% are singletons. This CDR3 contains 14 residues. Germline CDR1 and CDR2: SGHTA and FQGTGA. V was cut by 5 bases and J by 6 bases, with 16 bases left in between. This clonotype was picked up a small number of times. Its antigen is currently unknown. Study-wide findings and caveats: The more abundant beta clonotypes in cord blood had fewer insertions, and memory repertoires did not show this. Out-of-frame TCR alpha sharing observed in monozygotic twins exceeded model estimates.

The data were also submitted as part of a second study, on yellow fever vaccine responses in identical twins.

The sample taken for sequencing was PBMCs. The gene calls are TRBV7-3 and TRBJ1-2, with a tentative D call TRBD1 (5 bases). The receptor was isolated from a young woman in good health. The CDR3 reads CASSPLGGTNGYTF. CDR3 coding DNA: TGTGCCAGCAGCCCCCTGGGAGGGACGAATGGCTACACCTTC.